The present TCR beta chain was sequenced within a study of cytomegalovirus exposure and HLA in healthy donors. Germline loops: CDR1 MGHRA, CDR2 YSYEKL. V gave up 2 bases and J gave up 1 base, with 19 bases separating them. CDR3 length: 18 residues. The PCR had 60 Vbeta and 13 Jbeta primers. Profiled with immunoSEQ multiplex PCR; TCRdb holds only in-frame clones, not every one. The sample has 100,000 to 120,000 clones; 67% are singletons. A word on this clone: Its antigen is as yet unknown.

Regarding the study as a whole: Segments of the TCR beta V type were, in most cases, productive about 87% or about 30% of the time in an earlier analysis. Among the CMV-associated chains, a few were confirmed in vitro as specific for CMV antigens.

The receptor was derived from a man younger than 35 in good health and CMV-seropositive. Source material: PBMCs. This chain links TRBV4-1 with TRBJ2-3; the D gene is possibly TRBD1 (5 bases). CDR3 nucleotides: TGCGCCAGCAGCCAAAAACAAGAGGCAGGGATAGGCACAGATACGCAGTATTTT. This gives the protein CASSQKQEAGIGTDTQYF.